This paragraph covers one TCR beta chain sequence. Its antigen is unidentified. The data belong to a study of beta chain features in type 1 diabetes. Study background: On cell yields, gender and age, patients and healthy donors were similar. Examined across all samples were some 110 million sorted cells.

Expressed TCRB transcripts were sequenced because the isolated RNA had all been reverse transcribed beforehand. The protocol was immunoSEQ multiplex PCR, while the TCRdb copy is restricted to in-frame clones and leaves out a portion. The sample includes hundreds of thousands of clones, around 15% of them seen just once. Overall study findings and caveats: People with Type 1 diabetes carried modestly yet significantly shorter TCRB CDR3s in all four CD4+ subsets.

What was sequenced was naive CD4+ T cells from blood. The origin of this receptor is a man aged 18 to 29 with type 1 diabetes.

CDR3 sequence: CASSQDPLAGELFF. In DNA form, the CDR3 reads TGCGCCAGCAGCCAAGATCCACTGGCGGGGGAGCTGTTTTTT. The rearrangement links TRBV4-1 to TRBJ2-2; D is unresolved. The CDR3 loop spans 14 amino acids. CDR1 MGHRA and CDR2 YSYEKL come from the germline V gene. V was cut by 0 bases and J by 8 bases, with 10 bases left in between.